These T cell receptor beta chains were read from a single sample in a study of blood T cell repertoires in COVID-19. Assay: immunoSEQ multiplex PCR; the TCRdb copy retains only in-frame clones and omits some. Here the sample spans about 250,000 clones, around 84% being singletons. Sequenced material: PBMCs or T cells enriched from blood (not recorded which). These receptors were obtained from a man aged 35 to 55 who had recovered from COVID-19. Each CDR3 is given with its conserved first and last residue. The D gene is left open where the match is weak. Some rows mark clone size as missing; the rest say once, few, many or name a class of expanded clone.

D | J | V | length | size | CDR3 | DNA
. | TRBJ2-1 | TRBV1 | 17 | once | CTSSPTGSRRSYNEQFF | TGCACCAGCAGCCCAACAGGGAGCCGGCGGTCCTACAATGAGCAGTTCTTC
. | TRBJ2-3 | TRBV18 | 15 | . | CASRRIAKGSDTQYF | TGTGCCAGCCGGCGTATTGCGAAGGGGTCAGATACGCAGTATTTT
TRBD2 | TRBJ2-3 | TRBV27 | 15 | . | CASSFSGRQTDTQYF | TGTGCCAGCAGTTTTAGCGGGAGGCAAACAGATACGCAGTATTTT
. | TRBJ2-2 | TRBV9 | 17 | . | CASSVDPGDEDTGELFF | TGTGCCAGCAGCGTAGATCCAGGGGATGAGGACACCGGGGAGCTGTTTTTT
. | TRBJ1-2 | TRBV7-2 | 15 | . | CASSLADPTGGGYTF | TGTGCCAGCAGCTTAGCTGACCCCACCGGCGGTGGCTACACCTTC
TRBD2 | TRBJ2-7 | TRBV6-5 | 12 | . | CASRGGPAEQYF | TGTGCCAGCAGGGGAGGGCCGGCCGAGCAGTACTTC
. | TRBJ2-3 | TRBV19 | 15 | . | CASSLGYAPTDTQYF | TGTGCCAGTAGTTTAGGCTACGCCCCCACAGATACGCAGTATTTT
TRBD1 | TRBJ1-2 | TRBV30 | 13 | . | CAWSPTGGYGYTF | TGTGCCTGGAGTCCCACAGGGGGATACGGCTACACCTTC
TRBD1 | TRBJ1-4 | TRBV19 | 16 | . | CASRTETGGPGEKLFF | TGTGCCAGTAGAACTGAAACAGGGGGCCCGGGAGAAAAACTGTTTTTT
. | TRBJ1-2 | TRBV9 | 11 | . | CASSGLYGYTF | TGTGCCAGCAGCGGACTCTATGGCTACACCTTC
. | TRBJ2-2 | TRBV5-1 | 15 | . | CASSSDRTNTGELFF | TGCGCCAGCAGCTCGGACAGAACCAACACCGGGGAGCTGTTTTTT
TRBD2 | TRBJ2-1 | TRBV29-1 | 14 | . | CSVEGLAAYNEQFF | TGCAGCGTTGAAGGACTAGCGGCTTACAATGAGCAGTTCTTC
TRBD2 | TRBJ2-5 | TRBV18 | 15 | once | CASSSGLAGAETQYF | TGTGCCAGCTCGTCGGGACTAGCGGGAGCAGAGACCCAGTACTTC
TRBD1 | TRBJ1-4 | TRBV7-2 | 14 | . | CASTGDRGGEKLFF | TGTGCCAGCACCGGGGACAGGGGAGGCGAAAAACTGTTTTTT
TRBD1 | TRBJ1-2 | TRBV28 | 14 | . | CASRTGQGGDGYTF | TGTGCCAGCAGGACCGGACAGGGAGGGGATGGCTACACCTTC
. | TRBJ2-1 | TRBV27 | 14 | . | CASRRDFHDNEQFF | TGTGCCAGCAGGCGGGACTTCCATGACAATGAGCAGTTCTTC
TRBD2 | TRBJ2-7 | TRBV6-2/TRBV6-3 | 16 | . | CASSYVAGGSMDEQYF | TGTGCCAGCAGTTACGTAGCGGGGGGGAGTATGGACGAGCAGTACTTC
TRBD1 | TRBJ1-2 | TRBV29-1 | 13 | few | CSVGTGTDYGYTF | TGCAGCGTTGGGACAGGGACGGACTATGGCTACACCTTC